This TCR beta chain was obtained from a study of T-cell reconstitution after alpha-beta-depleted transplantation in children. Researchers prepared the TCRbeta library using unique molecular identifiers, the study reports. A single record per CDR3 protein comes from TCRdb applying MiXCR to the PCR reads. The sample carries approximately 500,000 distinct CDR3 sequences, over 25% recorded once. This clonotype was seen a handful of times. CDR1 is SGHRS and CDR2 is YFSETQ in the germline V gene. This CDR3 region has 14 residues. The V end lost 4 bases, the J end lost 7 bases, and 12 bases lay between the germline ends.

The sequence derives from a boy younger than two with Wiskott-Aldrich syndrome, due to receive a stem cell transplant. This sequence joins TRBV5-1 and TRBJ1-6, with D possibly matching TRBD1 (6 bases). The sample was PBMCs, taken before TCRalphabeta/CD19-depleted stem cell transplant. The CDR3 loop reads CASSGGQENSPLHF. The CDR3, as DNA: TGCGCCAGCAGCGGGGGGCAGGAAAATTCACCCCTCCACTTT.